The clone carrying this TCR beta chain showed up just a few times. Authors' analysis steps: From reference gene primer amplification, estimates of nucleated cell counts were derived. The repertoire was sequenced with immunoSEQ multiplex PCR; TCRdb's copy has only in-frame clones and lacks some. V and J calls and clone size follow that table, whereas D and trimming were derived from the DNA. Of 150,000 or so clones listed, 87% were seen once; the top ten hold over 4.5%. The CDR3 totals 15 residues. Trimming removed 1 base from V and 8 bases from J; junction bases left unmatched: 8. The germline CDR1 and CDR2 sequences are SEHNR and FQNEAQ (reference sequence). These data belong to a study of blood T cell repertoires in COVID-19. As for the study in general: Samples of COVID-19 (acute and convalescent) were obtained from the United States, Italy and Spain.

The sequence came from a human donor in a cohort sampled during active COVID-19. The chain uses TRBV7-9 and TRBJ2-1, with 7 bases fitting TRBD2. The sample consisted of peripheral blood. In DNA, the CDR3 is TGTGCCAGCAGCTTAGGGGCGGGAGTGGGCGATGAGCAGTTCTTC. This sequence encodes CASSLGAGVGDEQFF.